Described below is a single TCR beta chain sequence and its context. What antigen it recognizes has not been identified. Sequencing used a NextSeq 550. The Human TCR Profiling Kit (MiLaboratory) was used to make UMI-labeled 5' RACE TRB cDNA libraries. cDNA synthesis used the entire amount of extracted RNA, and PCR amplification then used the entire amount of cDNA produced. Libraries were prepared in parallel with an identical number of PCR cycles. In the paper's pipeline: With a requirement of at least two reads per UMI, MIGEC and MiXCR extracted about 50,000 +/- 10,000 unique UMI-labeled TRB cDNA molecules per library. On average, roughly 40,000 +/- 10,000 functional in-frame TRB CDR3 nucleotide clonotypes lacking stop codons were found per library. Diversity metrics, including normalized Shannon-Wiener and Chao1, were computed in VDJtools after downsampling to 5000 UMI-labeled TRB molecules per sample. Clonotype-size-weighted physicochemical properties of the central five CDR3 residues (interaction energy, strength, volume and Kidera factor 4) were computed in VDJtools. TCRdb reprocessed the reads; each CDR3 protein sequence makes one entry, and DNA is unavailable. The V and J calls come from TCRdb's annotation, not from the publication. The record for this sample contains tens of thousands of distinct CDR3 sequences. The ten largest make up almost 0.55% of the sample.

These data are taken from a study of CXCR3-negative and CXCR3-positive naive CD8 T cells (dated by TCRdb to the late 2010s). Background on the whole study: In total, roughly 140 million TRB reads were obtained, which works out to roughly 1.5 +/- 0.3 million reads per library. The diversity and physicochemical repertoire analyses included 11 donors pooled from two independent experiments. Naive subsets from several donors and memory cells from 3 donors were included in the TRBV-TRBJ cluster analysis.

CDR1 and CDR2 are read off the germline V gene as SGHDN and FVKESK. Its CDR3 holds 16 amino acids, cysteine through phenylalanine. No DNA sequence was recorded. Overall study results and their limits: Freshly isolated PBMCs were used for most assays because CXCR3 expression went down partially after cryopreservation. Compared with CXCR3-negative naive cells, CXCR3-positive naive cells had TRB CDR3s with higher hydrophobicity (lower Kidera factor 4), lower energy, and higher strength and volume indices. Repertoire diversity was comparably high in both naive subsets but much lower in memory CD8+ T cells. Because surface CD5, which is linked to self-reactivity in mice, was comparable between the naive subsets, TCR interaction strength was also inferred from the physicochemical properties of TRB CDR3s. Similar TRBV-TRBJ usage was shown by naive CXCR3-negative and CXCR3-positive cells from the same donor, whereas distinct patterns were shown by memory cells.

Each CD8+ T cell subset was flow-sorted in triplicate, with under 350,000 cells per subset placed directly into RLT lysis buffer. To exclude memory contaminants, naive CD8+ T cells were stringently defined as CD45RO-CCR7+CD27+CD95-. Standard density gradient centrifugation was used to isolate peripheral blood mononuclear cells from buffy coats. Naive CXCR3-negative and CXCR3-positive CD8+ T cells were flow-sorted on a FACSAria III. Total RNA was extracted from sorted cells with an RNeasy Mini Kit. The chain is encoded by TRBV14 joined to TRBJ2-7; with no DNA, the TCRdb D assignment of TRBD1 cannot be verified. This TCR derives from a human donor in good health. Some clones in this sample may be carry-over from other donors' samples. The sample was naive CXCR3+ CD8+ T cells from blood. The label giving this sample's cell subset or site can be read as: CD45RO-CCR7+CD27+CD95- naive CD8+ T cells expressing CXCR3 (TNR3+). CDR3 sequence: CASSQELKGRAYEQYF.